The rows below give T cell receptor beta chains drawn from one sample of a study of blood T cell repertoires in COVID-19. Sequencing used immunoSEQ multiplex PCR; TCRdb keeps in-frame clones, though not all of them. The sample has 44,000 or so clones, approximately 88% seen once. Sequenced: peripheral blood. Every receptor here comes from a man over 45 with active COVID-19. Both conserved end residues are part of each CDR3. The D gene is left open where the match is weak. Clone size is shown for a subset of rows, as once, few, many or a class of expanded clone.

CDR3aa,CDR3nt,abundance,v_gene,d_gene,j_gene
CASSPGTGSTGELFF,TGTGCCAGCAGCCCCGGGACAGGGTCCACCGGGGAGCTGTTTTTT,NA,TRBV3-1/TRBV3-2,TRBD1,TRBJ2-2
CASSFAGPMNTEAFF,TGTGCCAGCAGTTTCGCGGGCCCTATGAACACTGAAGCTTTCTTT,NA,TRBV28,NA,TRBJ1-1
CASSPRDRSLYGYTF,TGTGCCAGCAGCCCCCGGGACAGGAGTTTGTATGGCTACACCTTC,once,TRBV7-8,TRBD1,TRBJ1-2
CASSQDGAGWDEQFF,TGCGCCAGCAGCCAAGATGGGGCAGGGTGGGATGAGCAGTTCTTC,NA,TRBV4-3,NA,TRBJ2-1
CASSFRSLETQYF,TGTGCCAGCAGCTTTAGAAGCTTAGAGACCCAGTACTTC,few,TRBV5-6,NA,TRBJ2-5
CASSFYDRTNYGYTF,TGTGCCAGCAGCTTCTACGACAGGACGAACTATGGCTACACCTTC,NA,TRBV5-4,NA,TRBJ1-2
CASSQANYGYTF,TGTGCCAGCAGCCAGGCCAACTATGGCTACACCTTC,NA,TRBV3-1/TRBV3-2,NA,TRBJ1-2
CASGPRTGADTQYF,TGTGCCAGCGGGCCACGGACAGGGGCAGATACGCAGTATTTT,NA,TRBV25-1,TRBD1,TRBJ2-3
CARSGTGTGELFF,TGTGCCAGATCCGGGACAGGGACCGGGGAGCTGTTTTTT,NA,TRBV2,TRBD1,TRBJ2-2
CASSVGVSEGLNTEAFF,TGTGCCAGCAGCGTAGGGGTTTCGGAGGGACTGAACACTGAAGCTTTCTTT,NA,TRBV9,NA,TRBJ1-1
CSVDQGAVDEQYF,TGCAGCGTTGATCAGGGGGCGGTAGACGAGCAGTACTTC,NA,TRBV29-1,TRBD1,TRBJ2-7
CASTQGTGYYEQYF,TGTGCCAGCACCCAGGGGACAGGGTACTACGAGCAGTACTTC,NA,TRBV6-5,TRBD1,TRBJ2-7
CATSDLAGGMSNQPQHF,TGTGCCACCAGTGATTTGGCTGGCGGGATGAGCAATCAGCCCCAGCATTTT,NA,TRBV24-1,NA,TRBJ1-5
CASSYPLGGGKINEQFF,TGTGCCAGCAGCTACCCCCTTGGGGGGGGAAAAATTAATGAGCAGTTCTTC,NA,TRBV5-4,TRBD2,TRBJ2-1
CATRDRGSGGYTF,TGTGCCACCCGGGACAGGGGATCTGGTGGCTACACCTTC,once,TRBV2,TRBD1,TRBJ1-2
CASSLQRGSGTQYF,TGTGCCAGCAGCCTCCAGCGGGGGAGTGGTACGCAGTATTTT,NA,TRBV11-2,TRBD2,TRBJ2-3
CASSLRGNGYTF,TGTGCCAGCAGCCTCAGAGGGAATGGCTACACCTTC,NA,TRBV11-2,NA,TRBJ1-2
CASRRTGATYEQYF,TGTGCCAGCAGAAGGACAGGGGCGACCTACGAGCAGTACTTC,few,TRBV2,TRBD1,TRBJ2-7
CASSDGRGGIDTQYF,TGTGCCAGCAGTGATGGGCGGGGGGGAATAGATACGCAGTATTTT,NA,TRBV2,TRBD2,TRBJ2-3
CASSPRDRGLLVEFHF,TGTGCCAGCAGCCCCCGGGACAGGGGCTTACTCGTGGAGTTCCACTTT,NA,TRBV2,TRBD1,TRBJ1-6
CASSFILPRQGTYGYTF,TGTGCCAGCAGTTTTATCCTCCCGCGACAGGGGACCTATGGCTACACCTTC,NA,TRBV27,TRBD1,TRBJ1-2
CASSYSEQYEQYF,TGTGCCAGCAGTTACTCTGAACAATACGAGCAGTACTTC,NA,TRBV6-5,NA,TRBJ2-7
CASSFSGGDTGELFF,TGTGCCAGCAGCTTCTCAGGGGGCGATACCGGGGAGCTGTTTTTT,NA,TRBV5-4,TRBD1,TRBJ2-2
CASLRTGGISYNEQFF,TGCGCCAGCCTCCGGACAGGGGGTATCTCCTACAATGAGCAGTTCTTC,NA,TRBV5-1,TRBD1,TRBJ2-1
CACLASTYEQYF,TGCGCCTGTCTAGCCAGCACCTACGAGCAGTACTTC,NA,TRBV10-2,NA,TRBJ2-7
CASSEVRGFSYNEQFF,TGTGCCAGCAGTGAAGTCCGAGGGTTTTCCTACAATGAGCAGTTCTTC,NA,TRBV6-1,NA,TRBJ2-1
CAGSGDSYEQYF,TGTGCCGGTAGCGGGGATTCCTACGAGCAGTACTTC,NA,TRBV7-9,TRBD2,TRBJ2-7
CASSLRETNNEQFF,TGTGCCAGCAGCTTACGTGAAACAAACAATGAGCAGTTCTTC,NA,TRBV7-8,NA,TRBJ2-1
CASSSYSGANVLTF,TGTGCCAGCAGTTCTTACTCTGGGGCCAACGTCCTGACTTTC,NA,TRBV27,NA,TRBJ2-6
CASSPGWPQGGLWTEAFF,TGTGCCAGCAGCCCCGGCTGGCCACAGGGGGGATTGTGGACTGAAGCTTTCTTT,NA,TRBV5-8,TRBD1,TRBJ1-1
CASRIGSGNYEQYF,TGTGCCAGCAGAATTGGAAGCGGGAACTACGAGCAGTACTTC,once,TRBV16,TRBD2,TRBJ2-7
CSVDPPGQGYNEQFF,TGCAGCGTTGATCCACCGGGACAGGGGTACAATGAGCAGTTCTTC,NA,TRBV29-1,TRBD1,TRBJ2-1
CASSYGTGTYEQYF,TGTGCCAGCAGCTATGGGACAGGAACCTACGAGCAGTACTTC,NA,TRBV7-8,TRBD1,TRBJ2-7
CASSLGGLATRETQYF,TGTGCCAGCAGCTTGGGGGGTCTAGCGACTCGAGAGACCCAGTACTTC,NA,TRBV7-9,NA,TRBJ2-5
CASSLGENGDQPQHF,TGCGCCAGCAGCTTGGGAGAAAACGGGGATCAGCCCCAGCATTTT,NA,TRBV5-1,NA,TRBJ1-5
CASSRPAAGYNSPLHF,TGTGCCAGCAGTCGTCCAGCGGCAGGCTATAATTCACCCCTCCACTTT,NA,TRBV6-6,NA,TRBJ1-6
CASGLWGEETQYF,TGTGCTAGTGGTTTGTGGGGGGAGGAGACCCAGTACTTC,NA,TRBV12-5,NA,TRBJ2-5
CAISELGQEGGYTF,TGTGCCATCAGTGAGCTTGGACAGGAGGGTGGCTACACCTTC,NA,TRBV10-3,TRBD1,TRBJ1-2
CASGAGTPGETQYF,TGTGCTAGTGGTGCCGGGACTCCAGGGGAGACCCAGTACTTC,once,TRBV12-5,NA,TRBJ2-5
CASSETENEKLFF,TGTGCCAGCAGTGAGACAGAGAATGAAAAACTGTTTTTT,few,TRBV6-4,NA,TRBJ1-4
CASSEAGTGSSYNEQFF,TGTGCCAGCAGTGAAGCGGGGACAGGGAGCTCCTACAATGAGCAGTTCTTC,NA,TRBV6-1,TRBD1,TRBJ2-1
CASNRDTGWNSPLHF,TGTGCCAGTAACCGGGACACCGGGTGGAATTCACCCCTCCACTTT,NA,TRBV28,NA,TRBJ1-6
CASSGQGQSPLHF,TGTGCCAGTAGTGGACAGGGCCAATCACCCCTCCACTTT,NA,TRBV19,TRBD1,TRBJ1-6
CASTTGYYGYTF,TGTGCCAGTACGACAGGATACTATGGCTACACCTTC,NA,TRBV19,NA,TRBJ1-2
CASSASGTDTQYF,TGTGCCAGCAGCGCGTCAGGGACAGATACGCAGTATTTT,NA,TRBV9,NA,TRBJ2-3